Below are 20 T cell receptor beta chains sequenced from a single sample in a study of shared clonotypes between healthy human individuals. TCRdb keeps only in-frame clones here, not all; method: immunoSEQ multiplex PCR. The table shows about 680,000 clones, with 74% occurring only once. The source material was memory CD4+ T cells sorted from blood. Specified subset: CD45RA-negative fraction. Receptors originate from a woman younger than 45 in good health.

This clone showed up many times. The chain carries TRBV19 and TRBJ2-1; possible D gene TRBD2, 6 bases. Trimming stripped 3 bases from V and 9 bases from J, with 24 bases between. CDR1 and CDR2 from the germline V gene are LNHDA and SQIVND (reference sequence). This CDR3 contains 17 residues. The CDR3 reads CASSIPPGRKEFSEQFF. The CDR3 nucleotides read TGTGCCAGTAGTATCCCCCCGGGGAGGAAGGAATTCAGTGAGCAGTTCTTC.

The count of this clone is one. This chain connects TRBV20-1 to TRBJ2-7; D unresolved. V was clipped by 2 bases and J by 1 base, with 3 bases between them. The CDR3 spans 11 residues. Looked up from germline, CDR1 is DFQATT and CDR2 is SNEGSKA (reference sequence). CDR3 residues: CSARNSYEQYF. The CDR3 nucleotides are TGCAGTGCTAGAAATTCCTACGAGCAGTACTTC.

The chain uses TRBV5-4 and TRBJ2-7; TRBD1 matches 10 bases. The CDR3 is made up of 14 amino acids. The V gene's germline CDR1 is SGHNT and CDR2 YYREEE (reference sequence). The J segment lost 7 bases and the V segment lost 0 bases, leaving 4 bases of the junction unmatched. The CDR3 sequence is CASSLGQGAREQYF. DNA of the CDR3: TGTGCCAGCAGCTTGGGACAGGGGGCGAGGGAGCAGTACTTC.

The CDR3 DNA sequence: TGTGCCAGCAGCTTAGAGGGACCATCCAATGAGCAGTTCTTC. This sequence encodes CASSLEGPSNEQFF. The chain has TRBV11-2 and TRBJ2-1; D possibly uses TRBD1 or TRBD2 (5 bases each). Trimming took 0 bases from V and 6 from J, leaving 9 bases between them. Germline values: CDR1 SGHAT, CDR2 FQNNGV. This CDR3 is 14 amino acids long.

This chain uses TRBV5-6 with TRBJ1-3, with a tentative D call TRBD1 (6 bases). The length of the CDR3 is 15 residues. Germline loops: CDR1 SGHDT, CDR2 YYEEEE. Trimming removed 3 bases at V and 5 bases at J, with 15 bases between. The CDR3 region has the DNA TGTGCCAGCAGCTATTCACAGGGTTTTAGAAACACCATATATTTT. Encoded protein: CASSYSQGFRNTIYF.

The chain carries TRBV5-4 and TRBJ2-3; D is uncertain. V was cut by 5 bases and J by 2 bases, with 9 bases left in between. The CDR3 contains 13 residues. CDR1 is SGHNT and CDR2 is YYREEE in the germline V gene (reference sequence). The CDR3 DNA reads TGTGCCAGCAGGGCTACCAACACAGATACGCAGTATTTT. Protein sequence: CASRATNTDTQYF.

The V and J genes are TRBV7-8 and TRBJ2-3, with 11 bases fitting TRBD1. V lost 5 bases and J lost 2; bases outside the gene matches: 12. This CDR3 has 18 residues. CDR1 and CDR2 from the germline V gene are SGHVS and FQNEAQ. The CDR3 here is CASSRGQGVGDYTDTQYF. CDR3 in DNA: TGTGCCAGCAGCCGGGGACAGGGGGTTGGGGATTACACAGATACGCAGTATTTT.

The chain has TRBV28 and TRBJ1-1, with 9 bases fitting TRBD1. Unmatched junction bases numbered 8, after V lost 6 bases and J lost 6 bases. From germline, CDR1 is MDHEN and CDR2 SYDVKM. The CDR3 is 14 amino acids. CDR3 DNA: TGTGCCAGCAGAAGACCGGGACAGGGTTCTGAAGCTTTCTTT. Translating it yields CASRRPGQGSEAFF.

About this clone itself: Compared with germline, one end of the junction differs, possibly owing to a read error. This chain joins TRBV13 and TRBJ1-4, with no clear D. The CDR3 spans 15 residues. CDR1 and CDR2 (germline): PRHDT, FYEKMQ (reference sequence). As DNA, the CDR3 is TGTGCCAGCAGCTTAAAACGGCTAGAGAATGAGAAACTGTTTTTT. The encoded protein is CASSLKRLENEKLFF.

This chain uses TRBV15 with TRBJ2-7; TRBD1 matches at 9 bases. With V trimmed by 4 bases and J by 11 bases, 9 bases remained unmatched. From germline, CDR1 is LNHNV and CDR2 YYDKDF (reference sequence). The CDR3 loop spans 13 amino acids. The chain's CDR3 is CATSTTGGVVKYF. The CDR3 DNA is TGTGCCACCAGCACTACAGGGGGCGTTGTCAAGTACTTC.

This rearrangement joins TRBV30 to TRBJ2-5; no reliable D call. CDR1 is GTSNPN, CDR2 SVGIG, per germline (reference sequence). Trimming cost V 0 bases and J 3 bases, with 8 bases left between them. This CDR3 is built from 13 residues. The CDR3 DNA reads TGTGCCTGGAGTGTAGCACGGAAAGAGACCCAGTACTTC. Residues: CAWSVARKETQYF. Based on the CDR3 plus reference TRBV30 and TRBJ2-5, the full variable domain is SQTIHQWPATLVQPVGSPLSLECTVEGTSNPNLYWYRQAAGRGLQLLFYSVGIGQISSEVPQNLSASRPQDRQFILSSKKLLLSDSGFYLCAWSVARKETQYFGPGTRLLVL.

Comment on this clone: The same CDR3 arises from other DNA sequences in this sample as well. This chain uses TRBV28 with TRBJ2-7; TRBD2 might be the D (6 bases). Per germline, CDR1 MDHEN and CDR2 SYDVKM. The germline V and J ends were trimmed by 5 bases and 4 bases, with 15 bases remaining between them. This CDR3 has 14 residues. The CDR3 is CASSTGTGAYEQYF. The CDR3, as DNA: TGTGCCAGCAGTACCGGGACTGGGGCGTACGAGCAGTACTTC.

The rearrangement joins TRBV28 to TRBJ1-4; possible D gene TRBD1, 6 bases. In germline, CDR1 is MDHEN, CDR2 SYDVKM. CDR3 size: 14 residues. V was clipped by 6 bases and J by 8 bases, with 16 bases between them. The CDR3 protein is CASRRGAAKEKLFF. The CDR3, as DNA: TGTGCCAGCAGGAGGGGGGCTGCAAAGGAAAAACTGTTTTTT.

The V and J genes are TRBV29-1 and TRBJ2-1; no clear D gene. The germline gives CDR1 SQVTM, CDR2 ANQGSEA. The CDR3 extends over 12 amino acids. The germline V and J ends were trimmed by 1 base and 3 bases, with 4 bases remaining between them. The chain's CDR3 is CSVEGYYNEQFF. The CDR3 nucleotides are TGCAGCGTTGAAGGCTACTACAATGAGCAGTTCTTC.

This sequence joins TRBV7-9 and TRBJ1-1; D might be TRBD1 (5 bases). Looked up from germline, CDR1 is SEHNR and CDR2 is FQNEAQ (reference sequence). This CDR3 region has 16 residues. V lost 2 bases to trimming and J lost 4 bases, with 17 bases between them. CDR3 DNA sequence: TGTGCCAGCAGCTTATCCTTTCCCGGGGCCGGCACTGAAGCTTTCTTT. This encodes CASSLSFPGAGTEAFF. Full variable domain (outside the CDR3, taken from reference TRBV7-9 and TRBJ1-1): DTGVSQNPRHKITKRGQNVTFRCDPISEHNRLYWYRQTLGQGPEFLTYFQNEAQLEKSRLLSDRFSAERPKGSFSTLEIQRTEQGDSAMYLCASSLSFPGAGTEAFFGQGTRLTVV.

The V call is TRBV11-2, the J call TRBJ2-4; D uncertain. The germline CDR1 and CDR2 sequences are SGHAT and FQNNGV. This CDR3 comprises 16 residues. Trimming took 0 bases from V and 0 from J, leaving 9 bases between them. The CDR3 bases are TGTGCCAGCAGCTTAGATTTGCTAATAGCCAAAAACATTCAGTACTTC. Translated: CASSLDLLIAKNIQYF. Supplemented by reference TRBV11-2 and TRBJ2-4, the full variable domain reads EAGVAQSPRYKIIEKRQSVAFWCNPISGHATLYWYQQILGQGPKLLIQFQNNGVVDDSQLPKDRFSAERLKGVDSTLKIQPAKLEDSAVYLCASSLDLLIAKNIQYFGAGTRLSVL.

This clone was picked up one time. This CDR3 reads CAISESGAGVNTGELFF. In DNA form, the CDR3 reads TGTGCCATCAGCGAGTCAGGAGCGGGAGTGAACACCGGGGAGCTGTTTTTT. The chain has TRBV6-4 and TRBJ2-2; TRBD2 aligns across 8 bases. The germline V gene encodes CDR1 MRHNA and CDR2 SNTAGT. J lost 1 base, V lost 10 bases, and 14 bases had no gene match. This CDR3 region has 17 residues.

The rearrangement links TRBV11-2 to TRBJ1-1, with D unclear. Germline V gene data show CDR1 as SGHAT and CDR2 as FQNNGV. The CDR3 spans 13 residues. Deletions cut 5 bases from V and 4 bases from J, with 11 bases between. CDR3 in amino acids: CASSPMEGTEAFF. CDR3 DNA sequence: TGTGCCAGCAGCCCTATGGAGGGCACTGAAGCTTTCTTT. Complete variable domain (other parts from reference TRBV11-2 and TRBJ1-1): EAGVAQSPRYKIIEKRQSVAFWCNPISGHATLYWYQQILGQGPKLLIQFQNNGVVDDSQLPKDRFSAERLKGVDSTLKIQPAKLEDSAVYLCASSPMEGTEAFFGQGTRLTVV.

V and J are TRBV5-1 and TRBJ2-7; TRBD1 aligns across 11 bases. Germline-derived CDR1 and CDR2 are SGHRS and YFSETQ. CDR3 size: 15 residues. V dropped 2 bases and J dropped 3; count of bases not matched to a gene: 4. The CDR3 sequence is CASSFRTGGYYEQYF. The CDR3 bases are TGCGCCAGCAGCTTTAGGACAGGGGGCTACTACGAGCAGTACTTC.

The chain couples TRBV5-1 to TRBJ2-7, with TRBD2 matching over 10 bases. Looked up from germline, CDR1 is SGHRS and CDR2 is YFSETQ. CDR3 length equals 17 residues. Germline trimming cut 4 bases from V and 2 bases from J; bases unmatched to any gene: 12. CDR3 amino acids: CASSQTPVAGGPYEQYF. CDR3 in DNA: TGCGCCAGCAGCCAGACCCCCGTAGCGGGAGGACCCTACGAGCAGTACTTC.